This TCR beta chain was sequenced for a study of shared clonotypes between healthy human individuals. Turning to the study itself: Per donor, CD8 memory used one plate, CD8 naive used two, CD4 memory used three and CD4 naive used three.

Partitioning of CD4+ cells yielded a CD45RA+ naive subset and a CD45RA-negative memory subset. Assay used: immunoSEQ multiplex PCR; TCRdb lists only in-frame clones, some missing. In the table there are roughly 700,000 clones, 74% of which are singletons. Study-level findings and limits: Expectations were that clonotype sharing among donors would be affected by sequencing depth.

Looked up from germline, CDR1 is MDHEN and CDR2 is SYDVKM. V dropped 5 bases and J dropped 3 bases, with 16 bases sitting between them. This CDR3 spans 15 amino acids. Comments on this clone: Its cognate antigen is unknown.

This sequence joins TRBV28 and TRBJ2-5, with D tentatively TRBD2 (7 bases). Sequencing was performed on memory CD4+ T cells sorted from blood. Subset: CD45RA-negative fraction. This receptor was obtained from a woman aged 25 to 39 in good health. The CDR3 region is CASSPSGAGEETQYF. The CDR3, as DNA: TGTGCCAGCAGTCCCTCAGGGGCGGGAGAAGAGACCCAGTACTTC.